This TCR beta chain originates from a study of human T cells and chemical hapten exposure. Overall study: Across its roughly 25 weeks, the study gave patients weekly diphenylcyclopropenone doses to the scalp.

Comments on this clonotype: Its antigen is undetermined.

The germline V gene encodes CDR1 SGHTA and CDR2 FQGTGA. This CDR3 has 16 residues. The V segment lost 5 bases and the J segment 0 bases; nucleotides outside the gene matches: 6. Regarding the study as a whole: Clustering by CDR3 similarity yielded significantly more large clusters from expanded TCRs than controls.

TCRdb re-called the RACE reads with MiXCR, one entry per CDR3 protein. The data show around 130,000 distinct CDR3 sequences, 12% seen once. The time point here: patch test 2, 6 weeks after DPC sensitization. Treatment denoted: therapeutic diphenylcyclopropenone sensitization with weekly scalp DPC. The sequencing used whole blood, collected in connection with sensitization to the hapten diphenylcyclopropenone (DPC). This receptor was taken from a woman between 45 and 65 years old with alopecia areata. Some clones in this sample may be carry-over from other donors' samples. J is TRBJ2-1 and V is TRBV7-3; TRBD2 agrees at 8 bases. CDR3 loop: CASSPTLAASYNEQFF. CDR3 DNA: TGTGCCAGCAGCCCGACACTAGCGGCCTCCTACAATGAGCAGTTCTTC.